Each of the 32 T cell receptor beta chains below was sequenced from the same sample in a study of Graves' ophthalmopathy and Graves' hyperthyroidism. Using RNA transcripts, the TCR beta CDR3 regions were amplified. HTBI primers were used in a first-round RT-PCR, which preceded a second-round multiplex PCR. TCRdb reprocessed the multiplex PCR reads via MiXCR and lists one record per CDR3 protein. The repertoire holds 350,000 to 450,000 distinct CDR3 sequences, with 15% to 20% as singletons. The material sequenced was peripheral blood. Every receptor here comes from a woman aged 18-35 years with Graves' ophthalmopathy.

The CDR3 nucleotides read TGTGCCAGCAGTTTGGCGGGACTGATGTCCAACACCGGGGAGCTGTTTTTT. Amino acids: CASSLAGLMSNTGELFF. V and J are TRBV28 and TRBJ2-2; weak D call: TRBD2 (6 bases). The CDR3 is made up of 17 amino acids. CDR1 is MDHEN and CDR2 is SYDVKM in the germline V gene. Between the trimmed V and J ends, which lost 3 bases and 2 bases, there was a span of 16 bases. The whole variable domain, remainder taken from reference TRBV28 and TRBJ2-2, is DVKVTQSSRYLVKRTGEKVFLECVQDMDHENMFWYRQDPGLGLRLIYFSYDVKMKEKGDIPEGYSVSREKKERFSLILESASTNQTSMYLCASSLAGLMSNTGELFFGEGSRLTVL.

The table lists this clonotype with many counts. This rearrangement joins TRBV7-2 to TRBJ1-6; the D gene is possibly TRBD1 (6 bases). CDR1 SGHTA and CDR2 FQGNSA come from the germline V gene. The CDR3 has 17 residues. Trimming took off 5 bases at V and 7 bases at J, with 21 bases between the two ends. CDR3 sequence reads: CASSRGGRGVGNSPLHF. As DNA, the CDR3 is TGTGCCAGCAGCCGCGGGGGGCGGGGTGTGGGCAATTCACCCCTCCACTTT.

This clonotype came up many times. CDR3 sequence reads: CASSFGPPMLNQPQHF. CDR3 bases: TGTGCCAGCAGTTTTGGGCCACCGATGCTAAATCAGCCCCAGCATTTT. The V and J genes are TRBV28 and TRBJ1-5; D gene unclear. The CDR3 extends over 16 amino acids. Germline-derived CDR1 and CDR2 are MDHEN and SYDVKM. The V gene lost 3 bases and the J gene lost 4 bases, with 16 bases spanning the gap.

The chain employs TRBV30 and TRBJ2-4, with a possible D match to TRBD1 (5 bases). Per the germline V gene, CDR1 is GTSNPN and CDR2 is SVGIG (reference sequence). Trimming removed 0 bases from V and 13 bases from J, with 16 bases in between. The CDR3 extends over 13 amino acids. The CDR3 coding sequence is TGTGCCTGGAGTGTATCCCAGGGTTTTGGACAGTACTTC. This encodes CAWSVSQGFGQYF.

This clonotype was counted ten times or more. The rearrangement joins TRBV6-2 or TRBV6-3 to TRBJ1-2, with TRBD1 as a possible D gene (5 bases). In germline, CDR1 is MNHEY, CDR2 SVGEGT. V was shortened by 5 bases and J by 4 bases, with 11 bases between the two germline ends. CDR3 length: 13 amino acids. The CDR3 loop reads CASSGTDFYGYTF. The CDR3 DNA reads TGTGCCAGCAGTGGGACGGATTTCTATGGCTACACCTTC.

This clonotype was seen ten or more times. The rearrangement joins TRBV27 to TRBJ2-7; no firm D call. The CDR3 spans 14 residues. Looked up from germline, CDR1 is MNHEY and CDR2 is SMNVEV (reference sequence). V lost 3 bases, J lost 1 base, and 10 bases lay in between. The CDR3 region has the DNA TGTGCCAGCAGTTTCTCCGGACGGTCCTACGAGCAGTACTTC. Translating gives CASSFSGRSYEQYF.

At least ten counts were recorded for this clonotype. Given the absence of the conserved phenylalanine or tryptophan at the CDR3 end, a read error is likely. V usage is TRBV30 and J usage is TRBJ1-1; 7 bases are shared with TRBD1. CDR3 length equals 13 residues. V gave up 4 bases and J gave up 5 bases; unmatched junction bases: 7. Germline V gene data show CDR1 as GTSNPN and CDR2 as SVGIG (reference sequence). The CDR3 spells CAWTRQGPTEAFL. The CDR3 bases are TGTGCCTGGACCCGACAGGGCCCGACTGAAGCTTTCCTT.

This clonotype was picked up many times. The rearrangement uses TRBV12-3 or TRBV12-4 and TRBJ2-6, with 8 nucleotides matching TRBD1. The CDR3 contains 17 residues. Trimming at V came to 5 bases and at J to 0 bases, leaving 6 bases not matched to a gene. DNA for the CDR3: TGTGCCAGCAGTCTCAGGGGGCGCAACTCTGGGGCCAACGTCCTGACTTTC. This sequence encodes CASSLRGRNSGANVLTF.

There are many counts of this clonotype. The V and J genes are TRBV2 and TRBJ2-5, with TRBD2 identical over 10 bases. CDR1 SNHLY and CDR2 FYNNEI come from the germline V gene. J was trimmed by 5 bases and V by 2 bases; bases with no gene match: 8. CDR3 length: 16 residues. CDR3 DNA sequence: TGTGCCAGCAGTGAACTCCGACTAGCGGGTATTGAGACCCAGTACTTC. It encodes CASSELRLAGIETQYF. Looking up the rest from reference TRBV2 and TRBJ2-5 gives the full variable domain: EPEVTQTPSHQVTQMGQEVILRCVPISNHLYFYWYRQILGQKVEFLVSFYNNEISEKSEIFDDQFSVERPDGSNFTLKIRSTKLEDSAMYFCASSELRLAGIETQYFGPGTRLLVL.

This clonotype was counted a few times. This CDR3 reads CASSAWGPGNTIYF. The CDR3 DNA is TGTGCCAGCAGCGCGTGGGGGCCTGGAAACACCATATATTTT. J is TRBJ1-3 and V is TRBV5-6; tentatively, D is TRBD1 (6 bases). CDR1 is SGHDT, CDR2 YYEEEE, per germline. V was clipped by 4 bases and J by 2 bases, with 10 bases between them. The CDR3 runs to 14 residues.

This clonotype occurred many times. It may be a read error: a sequence one base away is much more abundant. The chain recombines TRBV19 with TRBJ1-1, with D possibly being TRBD1 (5 bases). From germline, CDR1 is LNHDA and CDR2 SQIVND (reference sequence). The CDR3 extends over 14 amino acids. CDR3 DNA sequence: TGTGCCAGTACCGACCGGGGGGTGAACACTGAAACTTTCTTT. Translation gives CASTDRGVNTETFF.

V gene TRBV12-3 or TRBV12-4 combines with J gene TRBJ1-5; 7 positions agree with TRBD1. The CDR3 extends over 14 amino acids. V lost 7 bases, J lost 7 bases, and 10 bases stayed unmatched. CDR3 amino acids: CASNNDRARQPQHF. CDR3 nucleotides: TGTGCCAGCAATAACGACAGGGCCCGCCAGCCCCAGCATTTT.

This clonotype was observed a handful of times. This could be a read error, since a much larger clone is one nucleotide away. The rearrangement uses TRBV7-2 and TRBJ1-2; perhaps TRBD1 as D (5 bases). The CDR3 consists of 14 residues. Germline CDR1 is SGHTA and CDR2 is FQGNSA. Here the CDR3 reads CAGSLGRGNYGYTF. The CDR3 nucleotides are TGTGCCGGCAGCTTAGGGAGGGGAAACTATGGCTACACCTTC.

There are a few counts of this clonotype. V is TRBV30 and J is TRBJ1-1; possible D gene TRBD1, 5 bases. Germline V CDR1 and CDR2: GTSNPN, SVGIG (reference sequence). This CDR3 is 14 amino acids long. V was cut by 3 bases and J by 9 bases, with 20 bases left in between. The CDR3, as DNA: TGTGCCTGGAGCTTCAGCCCCTTGGGGCCTCAAGCTTTCTTT. Its translation: CAWSFSPLGPQAFF. The variable domain in full, with the rest retrieved from reference TRBV30 and TRBJ1-1, is SQTIHQWPATLVQPVGSPLSLECTVEGTSNPNLYWYRQAAGRGLQLLFYSVGIGQISSEVPQNLSASRPQDRQFILSSKKLLLSDSGFYLCAWSFSPLGPQAFFGQGTRLTVV.

Many counts were recorded for this clonotype. The chain is built from TRBV19 and TRBJ2-7, with a tentative D call TRBD1 (6 bases). The CDR3 contains 14 residues. V gave up 8 bases and J gave up 0 bases, with 14 bases separating them. Germline lookup yields CDR1 LNHDA and CDR2 SQIVND (reference sequence). This CDR3 is CASARDTRSYEQYF. Written as DNA, the CDR3 is TGTGCCAGTGCGAGGGACACCCGCTCCTACGAGCAGTACTTC. Based on the CDR3 plus reference TRBV19 and TRBJ2-7, the full variable domain is DGGITQSPKYLFRKEGQNVTLSCEQNLNHDAMYWYRQDPGQGLRLIYYSQIVNDFQKGDIAEGYSVSREKKESFPLTVTSAQKNPTAFYLCASARDTRSYEQYFGPGTRLTVT.

This clonotype came up many times. The V call is TRBV27, the J call TRBJ1-1; perhaps TRBD1 as D (6 bases). The CDR3 is made up of 15 amino acids. V lost 3 bases, J lost 3 bases, and 14 bases lay in between. Germline V gives CDR1 MNHEY, CDR2 SMNVEV (reference sequence). Here the CDR3 reads CASSFTGLGDTEAFF. CDR3 coding DNA: TGTGCCAGCAGTTTTACAGGGTTGGGAGACACTGAAGCTTTCTTT.

This clonotype was seen repeatedly, ten times or more. The CDR3: CASSQPGLAAGELFF. The CDR3 nucleotides read TGCGCCAGCAGCCAACCGGGACTAGCGGCCGGGGAGCTGTTTTTT. The V gene is TRBV4-1, the J gene TRBJ2-2; 11 bases line up with TRBD2. Germline assignment: CDR1 MGHRA and CDR2 YSYEKL. The ends lost 2 bases at V and 6 bases at J; junction bases unmatched: 2. The CDR3 runs to 15 residues.

The CDR3 DNA follows: TGCAGTGCTGAAGACTCCTACGAGCAGTACTTC. It codes for CSAEDSYEQYF. The chain recombines TRBV20-1 with TRBJ2-7; D not resolved. Looked up from germline, CDR1 is DFQATT and CDR2 is SNEGSKA (reference sequence). CDR3 length equals 11 residues. Trimming pared 5 bases from V and 0 bases from J, leaving 5 bases between.

Ten or more counts support this clonotype. The gene calls are TRBV5-6 and TRBJ1-5; unclear D gene. Germline CDR1 SGHDT, CDR2 YYEEEE. V was trimmed by 2 bases and J by 0 bases, leaving 12 bases between them. This CDR3 comprises 16 residues. CDR3 DNA: TGTGCCAGCAGCTTCGCAGTGAGCCGTAGCAATCAGCCCCAGCATTTT. It encodes CASSFAVSRSNQPQHF.

This clonotype appeared once. V is TRBV4-3 and J is TRBJ2-2, with TRBD1 as a possible D gene (6 bases). The CDR3 sequence is 17 residues long. Trimming shortened V by 1 base and J by 2 bases, and 14 bases separated the two germline ends. In germline, CDR1 is LGHNA, CDR2 YSLEER. DNA of the CDR3: TGCGCCAGCAGCCAAGTCAGGAACAGGGCAAACACCGGGGAGCTGTTTTTT. Its protein is CASSQVRNRANTGELFF.

Many counts were recorded for this clonotype. The J gene is TRBJ1-1, the V gene TRBV11-2, with TRBD1 matching over 7 bases. J gave up 4 bases and V 4 bases, and 9 bases lay outside the gene matches. The CDR3 contains 15 residues. Per the germline V gene, CDR1 is SGHAT and CDR2 is FQNNGV. In nucleotides, the CDR3 is TGTGCCAGCAGCTGGGACAGCTTAGCGGGCACTGAAGCTTTCTTT. It yields the protein CASSWDSLAGTEAFF.

This clonotype was counted at least ten times. Germline is not matched at one junction end, which may reflect a read error. The genes are TRBV9 and TRBJ1-5; D unresolved. Germline CDR1 reads SGDLS; CDR2 reads YYNGEE. This CDR3 spans 11 amino acids. The CDR3 DNA follows: TGTGCCAGCAGCCTTAATCAGCCCCGGCATTTT. Translated: CASSLNQPRHF.

This clonotype was seen many times. CDR3 DNA: TGTGCCAGCAGTTACCTTACTAGCGTGCCCTACGAGCAGTACTTC. Its protein product is CASSYLTSVPYEQYF. The J gene is TRBJ2-7, the V gene TRBV6-5; 7 bases align to TRBD2. From germline, CDR1 is MNHEY and CDR2 SVGAGI. V trimming: 2 bases; J trimming: 2 bases; junction bases outside the gene matches: 6. This CDR3 comprises 15 residues.

In this sample, this clonotype turned up many times. The V gene is TRBV28, the J gene TRBJ2-7; 13 nucleotides align to TRBD2. The CDR3 is 15 residues long. With 8 bases clipped from V and 5 bases from J, the junction kept 9 bases outside the gene matches. Germline V gene data show CDR1 as MDHEN and CDR2 as SYDVKM. Here the CDR3 reads CASVGLAGAFNEQYF. The CDR3, as DNA: TGTGCCAGCGTCGGACTAGCGGGAGCATTCAACGAGCAGTACTTC.

In this sample, this clonotype turned up many times. The J gene is TRBJ1-5, the V gene TRBV27; TRBD1 aligns across 7 bases. Germline trimming cut 11 bases from V and 6 bases from J; bases unmatched to any gene: 7. CDR1 is MNHEY and CDR2 is SMNVEV in the germline V gene (reference sequence). This CDR3 has 12 residues. CDR3: CASRGLGQPQHF. The CDR3 nucleotides read TGTGCCTCGAGGGGGCTAGGTCAGCCCCAGCATTTT.

This clonotype was observed at least ten times. The chain combines TRBV7-2 with TRBJ1-5; D uncertain. V was pared by 3 bases and J by 7 bases, with 10 bases between. CDR3 length equals 13 residues. Germline values: CDR1 SGHTA, CDR2 FQGNSA. The CDR3: CASSLTSVQPQHF. CDR3 nucleotides: TGTGCCAGCAGCTTGACCTCGGTCCAGCCCCAGCATTTT.

This clonotype came up many times. This chain joins TRBV11-1 and TRBJ1-1; D gene ambiguous. CDR3 length: 18 amino acids. Germline-derived CDR1 and CDR2 are SGHAT and FQDESV (reference sequence). V lost 5 bases and J 0 bases, leaving 22 bases between the germline ends. CDR3: CASSPKWVVLNMNTEAFF. CDR3 coding DNA: TGTGCCAGCAGCCCAAAGTGGGTGGTCCTCAACATGAACACTGAAGCTTTCTTT.

This clonotype was recorded at least ten times. The rearrangement uses TRBV10-3 and TRBJ2-7; TRBD1 agrees at 8 bases. The CDR3 contains 15 residues. V shed 6 bases and J 2 bases; nucleotides not matched to a gene: 9. Germline CDR1 reads ENHRY; CDR2 reads SYGVKD. The CDR3 region is CAIRGAGTGAYEQYF. The CDR3 bases are TGTGCCATCAGGGGAGCCGGGACAGGTGCCTACGAGCAGTACTTC.

This clonotype was recorded at least ten times. The CDR3 protein is CAWTLTPVGRELFF. CDR3 in DNA: TGTGCCTGGACTCTAACACCGGTCGGCCGGGAGCTGTTTTTT. The chain combines TRBV30 with TRBJ2-2; D is undetermined. Trimming pared 4 bases from V and 9 bases from J, leaving 18 bases between. Germline V gene sequence: CDR1 GTSNPN, CDR2 SVGIG (reference sequence). The CDR3 has 14 amino acids.

The gene calls are TRBV12-3 or TRBV12-4 and TRBJ1-3; possibly TRBD1 for D (5 bases). Trimming stripped 3 bases from V and 2 bases from J, with 8 bases between. This CDR3 region has 14 residues. This CDR3 reads CASSFGGAGNTIYF. DNA for the CDR3: TGTGCCAGCAGTTTCGGGGGAGCTGGAAACACCATATATTTT.

The sample holds many counts of this clonotype. The rearrangement joins TRBV12-3 or TRBV12-4 to TRBJ1-1; 9 positions match TRBD1. V was clipped by 7 bases and J by 10 bases; unmatched bases: 22. The CDR3 consists of 17 residues. The CDR3 loop reads CASNKRTPGTGYSRAFF. The DNA for the CDR3 is TGTGCCAGCAATAAGCGAACTCCCGGGACAGGGTATTCGAGAGCTTTCTTT.

This clonotype was picked up many times. One junction end disagrees with the germline gene, perhaps due to a read error. The rearrangement uses TRBV6-1 and TRBJ1-6; TRBD1 might be the D (5 bases). The CDR3 length is 14 residues. Germline lookup yields CDR1 MNHNS and CDR2 SASEGT. CDR3: CASSEGDGDSPLHF. CDR3 DNA: TGTGCCAGCAGCGAAGGGGACGGGGATTCACCCCTCCACTTT.